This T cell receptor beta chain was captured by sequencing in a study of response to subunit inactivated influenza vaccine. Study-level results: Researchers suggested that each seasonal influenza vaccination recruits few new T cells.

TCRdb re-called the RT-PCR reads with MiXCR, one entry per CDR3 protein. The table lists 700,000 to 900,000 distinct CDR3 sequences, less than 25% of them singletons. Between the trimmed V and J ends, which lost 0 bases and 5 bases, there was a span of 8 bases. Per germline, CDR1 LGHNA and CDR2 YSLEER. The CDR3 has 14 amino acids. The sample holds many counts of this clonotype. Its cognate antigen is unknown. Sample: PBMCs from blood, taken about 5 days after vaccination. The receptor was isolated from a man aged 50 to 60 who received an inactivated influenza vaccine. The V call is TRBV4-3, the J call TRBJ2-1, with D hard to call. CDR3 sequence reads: CASSQDWRNNEQFF. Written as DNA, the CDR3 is TGCGCCAGCAGCCAAGATTGGCGGAACAATGAGCAGTTCTTC.